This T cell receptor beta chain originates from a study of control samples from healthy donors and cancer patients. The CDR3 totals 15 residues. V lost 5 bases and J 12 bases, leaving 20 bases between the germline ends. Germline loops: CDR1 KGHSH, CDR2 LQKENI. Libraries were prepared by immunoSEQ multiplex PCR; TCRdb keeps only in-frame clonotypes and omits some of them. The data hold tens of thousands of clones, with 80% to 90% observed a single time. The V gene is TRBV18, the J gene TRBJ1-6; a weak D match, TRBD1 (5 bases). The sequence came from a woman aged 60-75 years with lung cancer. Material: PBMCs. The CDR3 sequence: CASSSRRTTQEPLHF. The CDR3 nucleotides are TGTGCCAGCTCATCCCGGAGGACAACTCAAGAACCCCTCCACTTT.